This TCR beta chain is from a study of blood T cell repertoires in COVID-19. Turning to the study itself: Italy, Spain and the United States were the sources of the convalescent and acute COVID-19 samples.

The junction had 8 bases not matched to a gene; V was cut back by 5 bases and J by 2 bases. The CDR3 covers 17 residues. Germline CDR1 and CDR2: SNHLY and FYNNEI. Repertoires were generated with immunoSEQ multiplex PCR, while TCRdb's copy carries only in-frame clones and drops some. The sample carries some 260,000 clones, 80% to 90% recorded once. Patients of the Seattle cohort, enrolled during active infection, were followed longitudinally. This TCR derives from a woman aged 70-85 years with COVID-19, enrolled during active disease. The rearrangement links TRBV2 to TRBJ2-6, with 8 positions matching TRBD1. The source material was peripheral blood. CDR3 sequence reads: CASSLDRVGTGANVLTF. CDR3 coding DNA: TGTGCCAGCAGTTTGGACAGGGTAGGGACTGGGGCCAACGTCCTGACTTTC.